A single sample gave rise to the 29 T cell receptor beta chains below, sequenced in a study of blood T cell repertoires in COVID-19. Sequencing was performed with immunoSEQ multiplex PCR; in TCRdb, only in-frame clones are kept and a portion is missing. This table has around 210,000 clones, more than 70% appearing once. Sequencing was done on a sample of PBMCs or T cells enriched from blood (not recorded which). These receptors were collected from a woman aged 18-29 years who had recovered from COVID-19.

This chain connects TRBV7-9 to TRBJ1-5; D call uncertain. Germline assignment: CDR1 SEHNR and CDR2 FQNEAQ (reference sequence). The CDR3 consists of 14 residues. Trimming stripped 5 bases from V and 4 bases from J, with 12 bases between. For the CDR3, the DNA is TGTGCCAGCAGCCCGGAAGCGAATAATCAGCCCCAGCATTTT. Encoded protein: CASSPEANNQPQHF.

V usage is TRBV7-9 and J usage is TRBJ1-1, with a possible D match to TRBD1 (6 bases). Germline CDR1 reads SEHNR; CDR2 reads FQNEAQ (reference sequence). Trimming took off 5 bases at V and 7 bases at J, with 11 bases between the two ends. The CDR3 runs 12 residues. For the CDR3, the DNA is TGTGCCAGCAGCCGGGGACACCTTGAAGCTTTCTTT. It codes for CASSRGHLEAFF. The full variable domain, its missing parts supplied by reference TRBV7-9 and TRBJ1-1, is DTGVSQNPRHKITKRGQNVTFRCDPISEHNRLYWYRQTLGQGPEFLTYFQNEAQLEKSRLLSDRFSAERPKGSFSTLEIQRTEQGDSAMYLCASSRGHLEAFFGQGTRLTVV.

The V gene is TRBV29-1, the J gene TRBJ1-1; 8 nucleotides line up with TRBD1. There are 14 residues in the CDR3. Germline loops: CDR1 SQVTM, CDR2 ANQGSEA. The trim removed 4 bases at V and 3 bases at J, leaving 7 bases unmatched. CDR3 nucleotide sequence: TGCAGCGTTGTTAACAGGGGGTTTTACACTGAAGCTTTCTTT. Encoded protein: CSVVNRGFYTEAFF.

The V gene is TRBV7-8, the J gene TRBJ1-3; a weak D match, TRBD1 (5 bases). Germline CDR1 and CDR2: SGHVS and FQNEAQ. The CDR3 has 16 amino acids. Between the trimmed V and J ends, which lost 4 bases and 0 bases, there was a span of 13 bases. CDR3 DNA sequence: TGTGCCAGCAGCTGGCAGGGTTCCCTCTCTGGAAACACCATATATTTT. This codes for CASSWQGSLSGNTIYF.

This clone was found a few times. The chain joins TRBV6-2 or TRBV6-3 to TRBJ2-7; D may be TRBD1 (5 bases). The ends were cut back, 2 bases at V and 0 bases at J, with 26 bases in the middle. Germline loops: CDR1 MNHEY, CDR2 SVGEGT. The CDR3 spans 20 residues. CDR3 DNA sequence: TGTGCCAGCAGTTACATGGGCGGACGTGTGATCGGCGACAGCTCCTACGAGCAGTACTTC. This gives the protein CASSYMGGRVIGDSSYEQYF.

The chain employs TRBV4-1 and TRBJ2-3, with D unresolved. Germline loops: CDR1 MGHRA, CDR2 YSYEKL. Trimming shortened V by 0 bases and J by 8 bases, and 9 bases separated the two germline ends. The CDR3 length is 13 residues. The CDR3 coding sequence is TGCGCCAGCAGCCAAGAAAGCCTAGGTACGCAGTATTTT. It yields the protein CASSQESLGTQYF.

The V and J genes are TRBV3-1 (or the pseudogene TRBV3-2) and TRBJ2-7; 11 bases fit TRBD2. This CDR3 spans 17 amino acids. V was pared by 8 bases and J by 9 bases, with 21 bases of the junction left unmatched. Germline CDR1 LGHDT, CDR2 YNNKEL (reference sequence). In DNA, the CDR3 is TGTGCCAGCTCTGACTTAGCGGGGGGGAGGATTCACACGTGGCAGTACTTC. Its translation: CASSDLAGGRIHTWQYF.

This rearrangement joins TRBV29-1 to TRBJ2-7; D not certain. The germline V gene has CDR1 SQVTM and CDR2 ANQGSEA. V gave up 5 bases and J gave up 0 bases, with 8 bases separating them. This CDR3 has 12 amino acids. The CDR3 DNA reads TGCAGCGTTACTGAATCCTCCTACGAGCAGTACTTC. Residues: CSVTESSYEQYF.

The chain has TRBV4-1 and TRBJ2-2; TRBD2 might be the D (5 bases). V gave up 0 bases and J gave up 0 bases, with 8 bases separating them. The CDR3 consists of 16 residues. The germline gives CDR1 MGHRA, CDR2 YSYEKL. CDR3 region: CASSQEEVANTGELFF. CDR3 sequence (DNA): TGCGCCAGCAGCCAAGAGGAGGTAGCGAACACCGGGGAGCTGTTTTTT.

The genes are TRBV18 and TRBJ1-5, with D uncertain. CDR1 KGHSH and CDR2 LQKENI come from the germline V gene. V lost 6 bases, J lost 1 base, and 7 bases lay in between. CDR3 length: 13 amino acids. CDR3 in DNA: TGTGCCAGCTCTCGCGGAAGCAATCAGCCCCAGCATTTT. It yields the protein CASSRGSNQPQHF.

CDR3 bases: TGTGCCAGCAGCTTGGGAGGGAATGAGCAGTTCTTC. Its translation: CASSLGGNEQFF. This rearrangement joins TRBV5-4 to TRBJ2-1; D might be TRBD2 (5 bases). The ends were cut back, 0 bases at V and 7 bases at J, with 5 bases in the middle. The germline V gene encodes CDR1 SGHNT and CDR2 YYREEE (reference sequence). The CDR3 runs 12 residues.

V gene TRBV14 combines with J gene TRBJ2-3; D is unresolved. Germline CDR1 SGHDN, CDR2 FVKESK. The CDR3 is 13 residues long. Trimming stripped 2 bases from V and 5 bases from J, with 8 bases between. For the CDR3, the DNA is TGTGCCAGCAGCCAATCCGGCGGAGATACGCAGTATTTT. Translating gives CASSQSGGDTQYF.

In its sample, this clone was seen a few times. The chain links TRBV5-4 to TRBJ2-7; maybe TRBD1 (6 bases). Germline CDR1 and CDR2: SGHNT and YYREEE (reference sequence). The CDR3 consists of 15 residues. With 0 bases removed from V and 1 base from J, the gap between germline ends came to 11 bases. This CDR3 is CASSLGQGLSYEQYF. CDR3 DNA sequence: TGTGCCAGCAGCTTGGGGCAGGGGCTATCCTACGAGCAGTACTTC. The full variable domain, with the rest looked up from reference TRBV5-4 and TRBJ2-7, is ETGVTQSPTHLIKTRGQQVTLRCSSQSGHNTVSWYQQALGQGPQFIFQYYREEENGRGNFPPRFSGLQFPNYSSELNVNALELDDSALYLCASSLGQGLSYEQYFGPGTRLTVT.

The genes are TRBV6-5 and TRBJ1-6; D might be TRBD1 (6 bases). CDR3 length: 14 residues. Germline V gene sequence: CDR1 MNHEY, CDR2 SVGAGI. V dropped 1 base and J dropped 14 bases, with 15 bases sitting between them. This chain's CDR3 is CASSYFPGQLTLHF. In nucleotides, the CDR3 is TGTGCCAGCAGTTACTTCCCCGGACAGTTAACCCTCCACTTT.

The genes are TRBV28 and TRBJ1-5, with 7 bases matching TRBD1. CDR3 length: 16 residues. Germline V gives CDR1 MDHEN, CDR2 SYDVKM. Trimming at V came to 3 bases and at J to 6 bases, leaving 11 bases not matched to a gene. The CDR3 DNA reads TGTGCCAGCAGTTTTGGAGGGGGCAAGGGAACTCAGCCCCAGCATTTT. Its protein is CASSFGGGKGTQPQHF.

This chain joins TRBV7-9 and TRBJ1-1, with 12 bases fitting TRBD1. V dropped 5 bases and J dropped 10; count of bases not matched to a gene: 8. The CDR3 covers 14 residues. The V gene's germline CDR1 is SEHNR and CDR2 FQNEAQ (reference sequence). As DNA, the CDR3 is TGTGCCAGCAGCCCAGGGACAGGGGGCTCAGGAGCTTTCTTT. This codes for CASSPGTGGSGAFF.

The chain couples TRBV6-5 to TRBJ2-3; 8 positions agree with TRBD2. V was clipped by 0 bases and J by 6 bases; unmatched bases: 5. Germline V lookup: CDR1 MNHEY, CDR2 SVGAGI. CDR3 length: 15 amino acids. This CDR3 is CASSYSKAGVDTQYF. The CDR3 DNA sequence: TGTGCCAGCAGTTACTCGAAAGCGGGGGTTGATACGCAGTATTTT.

The chain has TRBV5-5 and TRBJ1-2; D not certain. This CDR3 contains 13 residues. Trimming took 2 bases from V and 6 from J, leaving 11 bases between them. Germline V lookup: CDR1 SGHKS, CDR2 YYEKEE (reference sequence). Here the CDR3 DNA reads TGTGCCAGCAGCTTCCGAGGATTTAATGGCTACACCTTC. Translation gives CASSFRGFNGYTF.

The V gene is TRBV10-3, the J gene TRBJ1-1, with 10 bases matching TRBD1. The junction had 12 bases not matched to a gene; V was cut back by 8 bases and J by 3 bases. Germline assignment: CDR1 ENHRY and CDR2 SYGVKD. The CDR3 sequence is 16 residues long. Here the CDR3 reads CAISGQGVLGYTEAFF. In DNA form, the CDR3 reads TGTGCCATCTCAGGACAGGGGGTATTGGGGTACACTGAAGCTTTCTTT.

The V gene is TRBV5-1, the J gene TRBJ2-3; 11 bases agree with TRBD2. Germline values: CDR1 SGHRS, CDR2 YFSETQ. The CDR3 has 18 residues. V shed 5 bases and J 6 bases; nucleotides not matched to a gene: 17. The CDR3 protein is CASSSGGASLRSWDTQYF. CDR3 DNA: TGCGCCAGCAGTAGCGGGGGGGCCTCGTTAAGGTCTTGGGATACGCAGTATTTT.

The J gene is TRBJ1-2, the V gene TRBV7-9, with 8 positions matching TRBD1. CDR1 and CDR2 (germline): SEHNR, FQNEAQ (reference sequence). The CDR3 totals 14 residues. Trimming removed 5 bases from V and 8 bases from J; junction bases left unmatched: 10. The DNA for the CDR3 is TGTGCCAGCAGCGCCCCAGGGGGCGCGGAGGGCTACACCTTC. Its protein is CASSAPGGAEGYTF. Filled out from reference TRBV7-9 and TRBJ1-2, the complete variable domain reads DTGVSQNPRHKITKRGQNVTFRCDPISEHNRLYWYRQTLGQGPEFLTYFQNEAQLEKSRLLSDRFSAERPKGSFSTLEIQRTEQGDSAMYLCASSAPGGAEGYTFGSGTRLTVV.

The J gene is TRBJ2-1, the V gene TRBV12-3 or TRBV12-4, with unresolved D. Trimming removed 5 bases from V and 6 bases from J, with 5 bases in between. The CDR3 consists of 11 residues. CDR3 DNA sequence: TGTGCCAGCAGTATCCTCAATGAGCAGTTCTTC. Translating it yields CASSILNEQFF.

The CDR3 sequence: CASRDTVNEKLFF. CDR3 nucleotide sequence: TGTGCCAGCCGGGACACCGTTAATGAAAAACTGTTTTTT. V and J are TRBV28 and TRBJ1-4; maybe TRBD1 (6 bases). The CDR3 contains 13 residues. Germline lookup yields CDR1 MDHEN and CDR2 SYDVKM. V lost 8 bases to trimming and J lost 4 bases, with 11 bases between them.

This chain joins TRBV6-5 and TRBJ2-5, with a tentative D call TRBD2 (6 bases). Germline V gene lookup returns CDR1 MNHEY and CDR2 SVGAGI. The V end was cut by 7 bases, the J end by 5 bases, with 17 bases between. This CDR3 comprises 14 residues. The CDR3, as DNA: TGTGCCAGCACTGGATGGGGGGTAGGGGAGACCCAGTACTTC. Its protein is CASTGWGVGETQYF.

The chain couples TRBV5-1 to TRBJ2-3; D might be TRBD2 (7 bases). Trimming pared 1 base from V and 4 bases from J, leaving 25 bases between. This CDR3 has 19 amino acids. The V gene's germline CDR1 is SGHRS and CDR2 YFSETQ. CDR3 DNA sequence: TGCGCCAGCAGCTTGTCTTGGGAGATGACGGGGGGCCCCCCAGATACGCAGTATTTT. This gives the protein CASSLSWEMTGGPPDTQYF.

The rearrangement uses TRBV7-2 and TRBJ2-6; 7 bases align to TRBD1. With 5 bases clipped from V and 3 bases from J, the junction kept 4 bases outside the gene matches. Germline values: CDR1 SGHTA, CDR2 FQGNSA. The CDR3 runs 15 residues. The CDR3 DNA sequence: TGTGCCAGCAGCGTTACAGGGGATGGGGCCAACGTCCTGACTTTC. Residues: CASSVTGDGANVLTF.

This rearrangement joins TRBV13 to TRBJ1-4, with D maybe TRBD1 (6 bases). Germline-derived CDR1 and CDR2 are PRHDT and FYEKMQ (reference sequence). Trimming left V 6 bases short and J 4 bases short, with 12 bases between. CDR3 size: 14 residues. CDR3 loop: CASSPRGGNEKLFF. In DNA, the CDR3 is TGTGCCAGCAGTCCCAGGGGCGGTAATGAAAAACTGTTTTTT. Supplemented by reference TRBV13 and TRBJ1-4, the full variable domain reads AAGVIQSPRHLIKEKRETATLKCYPIPRHDTVYWYQQGPGQDPQFLISFYEKMQSDKGSIPDRFSAQQFSDYHSELNMSSLELGDSALYFCASSPRGGNEKLFFGSGTQLSVL.

The chain employs TRBV7-9 and TRBJ1-1, with 7 positions matching TRBD1. The V and J ends lost 2 bases and 2 bases, in that order; junction bases with no gene match: 5. CDR3 length equals 15 residues. Per germline, CDR1 SEHNR and CDR2 FQNEAQ (reference sequence). For the CDR3, the DNA is TGTGCCAGCAGCTTATTTGGGGACAGCAACACTGAAGCTTTCTTT. Its translation: CASSLFGDSNTEAFF.

The chain joins TRBV28 to TRBJ1-6; 7 positions agree with TRBD1. Germline V lookup: CDR1 MDHEN, CDR2 SYDVKM. The CDR3 is 13 residues long. V lost 11 bases and J lost 5; bases outside the gene matches: 6. CDR3 nucleotides: TGTGCCGCTGAGACAGGGAATAATTCACCCCTCCACTTT. Its protein product is CAAETGNNSPLHF.